A single sample gave rise to the 20 T cell receptor beta chains below, sequenced in a study of T-cell reconstitution after alpha-beta-depleted transplantation in children. Unique molecular identifiers featured in how the TCRbeta library was prepared. TCRdb analysed the PCR reads with MiXCR anew, one entry per CDR3 protein. The sample records approximately 120,000 distinct CDR3 sequences, roughly 9% being singletons. The sample consisted of PBMCs, mostly from graft donor cells, taken 180 days after TCRalphabeta/CD19-depleted stem cell transplant. The source of these receptors is a girl under two years old who had a stem cell transplant for combined immunodeficiency, so the T cells may come from the graft donor.

This clonotype has only a few counts. CDR3 loop: CASRQDRAGYEQYF. The CDR3 DNA reads as TGCGCCAGCAGACAAGACAGGGCCGGCTACGAGCAGTACTTC. The chain has TRBV5-1 and TRBJ2-7; TRBD1 matches 7 bases. This CDR3 comprises 14 residues. Germline values: CDR1 SGHRS, CDR2 YFSETQ. The trim removed 5 bases at V and 3 bases at J, leaving 8 bases unmatched.

The chain joins TRBV5-5 to TRBJ2-1; 7 bases line up with TRBD1. The CDR3 is made up of 14 amino acids. Germline V lookup: CDR1 SGHKS, CDR2 YYEKEE (reference sequence). Trimming took 4 bases from V and 3 from J; bases not matched to a gene: 4. The CDR3 nucleotides read TGTGCCAGCAGCATAGACAGGGACTACAATGAGCAGTTCTTC. This translates into CASSIDRDYNEQFF.

This clonotype has ten or more counts. The chain carries TRBV9 and TRBJ2-3; TRBD1 might be the D (6 bases). Trimming shortened V by 1 base and J by 1 base, and 7 bases separated the two germline ends. Germline lookup yields CDR1 SGDLS and CDR2 YYNGEE. The CDR3 is 14 residues long. CDR3 DNA sequence: TGTGCCAGCAGCGTAAACAGGGGCACAGATACGCAGTATTTT. Protein: CASSVNRGTDTQYF.

There are a few counts of this clonotype. The chain carries TRBV12-3 or TRBV12-4 and TRBJ2-5; 11 nucleotides line up with TRBD2. This CDR3 spans 15 amino acids. The V gene end was trimmed by 6 bases and the J gene end by 5 bases; junction bases not matched to a gene: 8. CDR3 sequence reads: CASSSHSGRGETQYF. CDR3 DNA: TGTGCCAGCAGCTCCCATAGCGGGAGGGGTGAGACCCAGTACTTC.

The CDR3 region has the DNA TGCGCCGGCCCGCTAGCGGGGGGCAGCAATGAGCAGTTCTTC. Its translation: CAGPLAGGSNEQFF. V is TRBV5-1 and J is TRBJ2-1; 11 bases fit TRBD2. Germline V gene sequence: CDR1 SGHRS, CDR2 YFSETQ. V was clipped by 10 bases and J by 6 bases; unmatched bases: 9. The CDR3 contains 14 residues.

A few counts support this clonotype. The V call is TRBV19, the J call TRBJ2-7, with 7 positions matching TRBD1. The CDR3 extends over 15 amino acids. Germline V gene sequence: CDR1 LNHDA, CDR2 SQIVND (reference sequence). Trimming removed 4 bases from V and 6 bases from J; junction bases left unmatched: 12. CDR3 in DNA: TGTGCCAGTAGTAACCGGGACAGAGGGCTCCGCGAGCAGTACTTC. Its protein product is CASSNRDRGLREQYF.

The J gene is TRBJ2-7, the V gene TRBV7-9; possible D gene TRBD1, 6 bases. Trimming shortened V by 11 bases and J by 0 bases, and 23 bases separated the two germline ends. Germline V gene data show CDR1 as SEHNR and CDR2 as FQNEAQ (reference sequence). The CDR3 loop spans 16 amino acids. The CDR3 region is CAVVSRGTDLSYEQYF. CDR3 nucleotides: TGTGCCGTAGTCTCAAGGGGGACGGACCTCTCCTACGAGCAGTACTTC.

Ten or more counts support this clonotype. The chain is built from TRBV12-3 or TRBV12-4 and TRBJ2-6; tentatively, D is TRBD1 (5 bases). V lost 10 bases, J lost 1 base, and 23 bases lay in between. The CDR3 contains 18 residues. This CDR3 reads CAITPIQGIISGANVLTF. CDR3 DNA: TGTGCCATCACCCCTATTCAGGGCATAATATCTGGGGCCAACGTCCTGACTTTC.

CDR3 DNA sequence: TGCAGTGCGGGACTAGCGCCGACCTACGAGCAGTACTTC. This gives the protein CSAGLAPTYEQYF. The chain recombines TRBV20-1 with TRBJ2-7; 10 nucleotides match TRBD2. This CDR3 is built from 13 residues. The junction had 4 bases not matched to a gene; V was cut back by 6 bases and J by 2 bases. Looked up from germline, CDR1 is DFQATT and CDR2 is SNEGSKA (reference sequence).

Only a few counts were recorded for this clonotype. The V call is TRBV20-1, the J call TRBJ2-5; TRBD1 might be the D (6 bases). V was clipped by 0 bases and J by 3 bases, with 11 bases between them. The V gene's germline CDR1 is DFQATT and CDR2 SNEGSKA (reference sequence). This CDR3 region has 14 residues. For the CDR3, the DNA is TGCAGTGCTAGAGACAGGACAGCTAAAGAGACCCAGTACTTC. This translates into CSARDRTAKETQYF.

This clonotype was picked up a small number of times. V gene TRBV12-3 or TRBV12-4 combines with J gene TRBJ2-1, with 12 bases that match TRBD2. This CDR3 is 16 amino acids long. J gave up 7 bases and V 3 bases, and 7 bases lay outside the gene matches. The DNA for the CDR3 is TGTGCCAGCAGTTTCCCAACTAGCGGGAGGAGGAATGAGCAGTTCTTC. This gives the protein CASSFPTSGRRNEQFF.

This clonotype was seen a handful of times. This chain links TRBV27 with TRBJ2-2, with a tentative D call TRBD1 (6 bases). CDR3 length: 14 amino acids. Trimming removed 6 bases from V and 6 bases from J, with 14 bases in between. Germline V gene lookup returns CDR1 MNHEY and CDR2 SMNVEV (reference sequence). CDR3 nucleotide sequence: TGTGCCAGCAGCCACAGGGTGCGAGCCGGGGAGCTGTTTTTT. Amino acid sequence: CASSHRVRAGELFF.

In this sample, this clonotype turned up a few times. The DNA for the CDR3 is TGTGCCAGCAGTTTACGGGACCTCTACAATGAGCAGTTCTTC. As protein: CASSLRDLYNEQFF. J is TRBJ2-1 and V is TRBV27; the D gene could be TRBD1 or TRBD2 (5 bases each). The CDR3 totals 14 residues. V was cut by 2 bases and J by 3 bases, with 8 bases left in between. The germline V gene encodes CDR1 MNHEY and CDR2 SMNVEV (reference sequence).

The gene calls are TRBV6-2 or TRBV6-3 and TRBJ2-7, with D perhaps matching TRBD2 (5 bases). Germline CDR1 is MNHEY and CDR2 is SVGEGT. Trimming pared 3 bases from V and 4 bases from J, leaving 16 bases between. The CDR3 consists of 15 residues. CDR3 in amino acids: CASSYRPSLQYEQYF. As DNA, the CDR3 is TGTGCCAGCAGTTATCGTCCTAGCCTTCAGTACGAGCAGTACTTC.

Turning to this clonotype: A read error may produce the germline difference seen at one junction end. The chain uses TRBV5-1 and TRBJ2-2; TRBD1 agrees at 8 bases. Germline CDR1 SGHRS, CDR2 YFSETQ. The CDR3 extends over 15 amino acids. CDR3 amino acids: CSSSLTGEDTGELFF. In DNA, the CDR3 is TGCTCCAGCAGCTTGACAGGGGAGGACACCGGGGAGCTGTTTTTT.

The sample holds a few counts of this clonotype. The chain links TRBV6-5 to TRBJ2-3; D is uncertain. Trimming removed 4 bases at V and 0 bases at J, with 14 bases between. This CDR3 comprises 16 residues. Per germline, CDR1 MNHEY and CDR2 SVGAGI. CDR3 residues: CASSSLVRSSTDTQYF. The CDR3, as DNA: TGTGCCAGCAGTTCCCTGGTCAGATCTAGCACAGATACGCAGTATTTT.

In its sample, this clonotype was seen many times. The chain joins TRBV7-2 to TRBJ2-1; TRBD2 matches at 8 bases. The CDR3 length is 14 residues. Looked up from germline, CDR1 is SGHTA and CDR2 is FQGNSA. Trimming took 2 bases from V and 9 from J; bases not matched to a gene: 6. The CDR3 DNA sequence: TGTGCCAGCAGCTTACGACGGGGGGGCGGTGAGCAGTTCTTC. Protein product: CASSLRRGGGEQFF.

This clonotype was found a few times. This sequence joins TRBV29-1 and TRBJ2-1, with D maybe TRBD2 (5 bases). Between the trimmed V and J ends, which lost 2 bases and 3 bases, there was a span of 11 bases. This CDR3 contains 14 residues. CDR1 SQVTM and CDR2 ANQGSEA come from the germline V gene. CDR3 loop: CSVESGEDYNEQFF. The CDR3 DNA follows: TGCAGCGTTGAATCCGGGGAAGACTACAATGAGCAGTTCTTC.

The chain combines TRBV20-1 with TRBJ2-7; 9 bases agree with TRBD1. Trimming took 0 bases from V and 3 from J; bases not matched to a gene: 6. The V gene's germline CDR1 is DFQATT and CDR2 SNEGSKA (reference sequence). This CDR3 region has 15 residues. The CDR3 bases are TGCAGTGCTAGAGATGGGACAGGGTTCCGCTACGAGCAGTACTTC. It specifies CSARDGTGFRYEQYF.

The genes are TRBV6-1 and TRBJ2-7; D ambiguous. The CDR3 covers 15 residues. V was pared by 6 bases and J by 2 bases, with 17 bases between. Germline V gives CDR1 MNHNS, CDR2 SASEGT. The CDR3, as DNA: TGTGCCAGCAGCTTCCGAAGGAACGGGCCCTACGAGCAGTACTTC. It codes for CASSFRRNGPYEQYF.